Listed here are 13 T cell receptor beta chains from one sample, sequenced in a study of cytomegalovirus exposure and HLA in healthy donors. The primer mix had 60 Vbeta and 13 Jbeta primers. Some clones are missing from TCRdb's copy, which holds only in-frame ones; the method was immunoSEQ multiplex PCR. Here the sample spans tens of thousands of clones, roughly 61% being singletons. Sequencing was done on a sample of PBMCs. The receptors shown here come from a woman aged 40 to 50 in good health and CMV-seropositive.

Of note for this clone: No DNA is shown, since the ends of the CDR3 on it are uncertain; the CDR3 is the one TCRdb lists. J is TRBJ2-1 and V is TRBV21-1; TRBD2, the table's D call, was not compared with the DNA. TRBV21-1 is a pseudogene. Both ends counted, the CDR3 spans 16 residues. The CDR3 protein is CASSKWASGTYNEQFF.

The V call is TRBV5-4, the J call TRBJ2-2; D is possibly TRBD2 (5 bases). The V gene's germline CDR1 is SGHNT and CDR2 YYREEE (reference sequence). V lost 3 bases to trimming and J lost 2 bases, with 14 bases between them. The CDR3 runs 16 residues. As DNA, the CDR3 is TGTGCCAGCAGCTCCCTCCTGAGCGGAAACACCGGGGAGCTGTTTTTT. This encodes CASSSLLSGNTGELFF.

J is TRBJ1-1 and V is TRBV28; D might be TRBD1 (6 bases). The CDR3 has 12 amino acids. Germline V CDR1 and CDR2: MDHEN, SYDVKM. CDR3: CVSRGPGTEAFF. CDR3 nucleotide sequence: TGTGTATCCAGGGGTCCGGGCACTGAAGCTTTCTTT. Based on the CDR3 plus reference TRBV28 and TRBJ1-1, the full variable domain is DVKVTQSSRYLVKRTGEKVFLECVQDMDHENMFWYRQDPGLGLRLIYFSYDVKMKEKGDIPEGYSVSREKKERFSLILESASTNQTSMYLCVSRGPGTEAFFGQGTRLTVV.

The chain joins TRBV19 to TRBJ2-2; TRBD1 might be the D (5 bases). The germline gives CDR1 LNHDA, CDR2 SQIVND (reference sequence). The CDR3 is made up of 15 amino acids. The V gene lost 5 bases and the J gene lost 1 base, with 11 bases spanning the gap. The CDR3 nucleotides are TGTGCCAGTAGTTCAGGGTGGGGGAACACCGGGGAGCTGTTTTTT. Its protein product is CASSSGWGNTGELFF.

The V call is TRBV6-6, the J call TRBJ1-5; weak D call: TRBD1 (6 bases). V was pared by 4 bases and J by 3 bases, with 16 bases between. Germline-derived CDR1 and CDR2 are MNHNY and SVGAGI (reference sequence). The CDR3 spans 16 residues. The CDR3 nucleotides are TGTGCCAGCAGTTCCGTTCGCGCGGGGGCCAATCAGCCCCAGCATTTT. This sequence encodes CASSSVRAGANQPQHF.

The chain carries TRBV14 and TRBJ2-1; 7 bases agree with TRBD2. Trimming removed 2 bases from V and 4 bases from J; junction bases left unmatched: 8. CDR3 size: 16 residues. Germline CDR1 is SGHDN and CDR2 is FVKESK. As DNA, the CDR3 is TGTGCCAGCAGCCAATTGGGGCGGGGGAGTTACAATGAGCAGTTCTTC. Amino acid sequence: CASSQLGRGSYNEQFF.

The V and J genes are TRBV4-3 and TRBJ1-1, with TRBD1 as a possible D gene (5 bases). The CDR3 extends over 15 amino acids. V was shortened by 4 bases and J by 1 base, with 13 bases between the two germline ends. Per the germline V gene, CDR1 is LGHNA and CDR2 is YSLEER. CDR3 amino acids: CASSPTGGENTEAFF. The CDR3 DNA reads TGCGCCAGCAGCCCCACGGGAGGGGAGAACACTGAAGCTTTCTTT.

The V and J genes are TRBV5-1 and TRBJ1-3, with D possibly being TRBD1 (6 bases). Germline CDR1 is SGHRS and CDR2 is YFSETQ. Trimming removed 0 bases at V and 0 bases at J, with 10 bases between. The CDR3 totals 16 residues. In DNA form, the CDR3 reads TGCGCCAGCAGCTTGGGACAGGCGAACTCTGGAAACACCATATATTTT. Its translation is CASSLGQANSGNTIYF.

V is TRBV5-4 and J is TRBJ1-4, with D unresolved. Trimming stripped 3 bases from V and 6 bases from J, with 9 bases between. Germline CDR1 reads SGHNT; CDR2 reads YYREEE (reference sequence). The CDR3 is made up of 13 amino acids. The CDR3 region is CASSWSGDEKLFF. DNA for the CDR3: TGTGCCAGCAGCTGGAGCGGGGATGAAAAACTGTTTTTT.

The CDR3 DNA follows: TGTGCCAGCAGTTCCCACGGGGTGACCTACGAGCAGTACTTC. It encodes CASSSHGVTYEQYF. The chain links TRBV27 to TRBJ2-7, with D maybe TRBD2 (5 bases). V was cut by 4 bases and J by 2 bases, with 12 bases left in between. The CDR3 is 14 residues long. Germline V gives CDR1 MNHEY, CDR2 SMNVEV (reference sequence).

The chain couples TRBV10-2 to TRBJ2-1, with a possible D match to TRBD2 (5 bases). The CDR3 is made up of 12 amino acids. The germline gives CDR1 WSHSY, CDR2 SAAADI. V lost 6 bases and J 15 bases, leaving 18 bases between the germline ends. CDR3 in DNA: TGCGCCAGCAGCCCCGGACTCAGCTGGGGGTTCTTC. Its translation is CASSPGLSWGFF.

V and J are TRBV28 and TRBJ2-7; 7 nucleotides agree with TRBD2. The trim removed 5 bases at V and 5 bases at J, leaving 12 bases unmatched. Germline CDR1 MDHEN, CDR2 SYDVKM. This CDR3 has 15 amino acids. Written as DNA, the CDR3 is TGTGCCAGCAGTACTGTAGGGGCGGGAGTGCACGAGCAGTACTTC. Amino acids: CASSTVGAGVHEQYF. Full variable domain (missing parts from reference TRBV28 and TRBJ2-7): DVKVTQSSRYLVKRTGEKVFLECVQDMDHENMFWYRQDPGLGLRLIYFSYDVKMKEKGDIPEGYSVSREKKERFSLILESASTNQTSMYLCASSTVGAGVHEQYFGPGTRLTVT.

The chain links TRBV7-3 to TRBJ1-1, with 8 bases lining up with TRBD1. CDR3 length: 11 amino acids. Losses at the gene ends were 8 bases for V and 8 bases for J; bases not matched to a gene: 4. Germline loops: CDR1 SGHTA, CDR2 FQGTGA. The CDR3 DNA follows: TGTGCCAGCTCAGGGGGCGGCGAAGCTTTCTTT. It codes for CASSGGGEAFF. The variable domain in full, completed from reference TRBV7-3 and TRBJ1-1, reads GAGVSQTPSNKVTEKGKYVELRCDPISGHTALYWYRQSLGQGPEFLIYFQGTGAADDSGLPNDRFFAVRPEGSVSTLKIQRTERGDSAVYLCASSGGGEAFFGQGTRLTVV.